This entry is about one TCR beta chain. This entry is derived from a study of blood T cell repertoires in COVID-19. Turning to the study itself: The origin of the acute and convalescent COVID-19 samples was the United States, Italy and Spain. From T cells, B-cell-depleted T cells, or PBMCs came the material, which was cDNA or gDNA.

The CDR3 has 13 amino acids. Germline lookup yields CDR1 MNHEY and CDR2 SMNVEV (reference sequence). The ends were cut back, 5 bases at V and 5 bases at J, with 12 bases in the middle. In the authors' workflow: Cell counts per sample came from amplifying reference gene primers. TCRdb's copy holds only in-frame clones and misses some; the assay was immunoSEQ multiplex PCR. V and J calls and clone size are as listed in that table; D and trimming were resolved from the DNA. Of 90,000 to 120,000 clones in the sample, about 80% are singletons; the top ten hold around 4.4%. The chain uses TRBV27 and TRBJ1-2, with D hard to call. The receptor was derived from a man in his sixties or seventies with acute or convalescent COVID-19. Material for sequencing was peripheral blood. DNA for the CDR3: TGTGCCAGCAGTCCAAAGGCGGAATATGGCTACACCTTC. Protein: CASSPKAEYGYTF.